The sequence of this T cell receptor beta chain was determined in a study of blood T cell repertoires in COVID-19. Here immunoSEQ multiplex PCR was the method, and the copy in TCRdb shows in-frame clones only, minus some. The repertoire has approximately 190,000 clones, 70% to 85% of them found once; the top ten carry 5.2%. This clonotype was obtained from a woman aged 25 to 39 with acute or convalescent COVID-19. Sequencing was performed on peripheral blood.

CDR3 sequence: CASRMRQGIIDTQYF. The CDR3 bases are TGTGCCAGCAGAATGAGACAGGGTATAATAGATACGCAGTATTTT. The V call is TRBV11-2, the J call TRBJ2-3; 7 positions match TRBD1. V lost 6 bases and J lost 5; bases outside the gene matches: 11. In germline, CDR1 is SGHAT, CDR2 FQNNGV. The CDR3 sequence is 15 residues long.